This T cell receptor (beta chain) was obtained from a study of blood T cells in healthy people across ages (dated by TCRdb to 2015 to 2017). General notes on the study: In model experiments, template switching captured about one uniquely barcoded TCR beta cDNA molecule for every two T cells. To track age-related changes in TCR beta repertoire diversity, the study relied on deep sequencing normalized with unique cDNA molecular identifiers. Four age groups were formed from the donors: young (average about 16 years), middle-aged (approximately 41), aged (under 70) and long-lived (roughly 81). To avoid experimental bias, donors of different ages were distributed randomly across sequencing lanes. Two additional independent replicas of 1 million unique cDNA reads from the same blood draw were analyzed for two donors (one aged 18 to 29 and one aged 80 or older). The paper as a whole reports these results and caveats: Estimates of total diversity based on one million sequenced T cells were regarded as lower bounds and as underestimates. Compared with the aged group, more naive CD4+ T cells, fewer expanded clones and increased TCR diversity were shown by the long-lived group, suggesting age selection. As age increased, observed TCR beta diversity per million T cells dropped in a roughly linear way, and a significant reduction was already evident by age 40. Because donor CMV infection status was unknown, age-related changes in expanded clonotypes were potentially confounded. A strong correlation was found between observed TCR beta diversity and the percentage of naive T cells measured by flow cytometry. Conclusive comparison of naive and antigen-experienced compartments was prevented by the profiling of bulk unsorted PBMCs.

Note on this clonotype: Its antigen remains undetermined. At one end the junction does not follow the germline gene, possibly because of a read error.

The library was made by 5' RACE. The run used an Illumina HiSeq 2500. A second PCR of roughly 7 to 11 cycles was performed with a sample-barcoded 5' primer and a J-beta primer mix. A template-switch 5' adaptor carrying 12 random nucleotides introduced a unique molecular identifier onto each TCR beta cDNA molecule. Each sample yielded at least 2.5 million CDR3-containing paired-end reads. All of the RNA was converted into first-strand cDNA using the Mint cDNA synthesis kit, with a TRBC-specific oligonucleotide serving as the primer. All cDNA was treated with uracil-DNA glycosylase and then went through a first 18-cycle PCR with the universal primers M1SS and BC2_uni_R. As for the original processing: For normalization, 1 million high-quality reads, each with a distinct molecular identifier, were randomly selected from each sample. Instead of being binned into consensus sequences, reads with shared molecular identifiers were discarded. MiTCR, run with a Q25 quality threshold and the strictest error-elimination algorithm, handled CDR3 identification, clonotype clustering and error correction. Lower-bound total TCR beta diversity was estimated with a nonparametric unseen species model using Euler transformation. The public reads were run again by TCRdb, first through fastp at Q25 and then through MiXCR, and only productive beta chains were kept. For every CDR3 protein sequence, its rows merge into one entry that carries the most common genes and DNA. None of the V and J calls come from the authors' own analysis; TCRdb made them. This sample is represented by hundreds of thousands of distinct CDR3 sequences; around 21% of them were singletons. Clones ranked in the top ten supply roughly 3.6% of the sample.

Systemically healthy Caucasian individuals from Russia, over 30 in total and aged about 6 to 100 years, were included as donors. Each donor gave approximately 10 milliliters of peripheral blood, collected into EDTA-treated Vacutainer tubes. Ficoll-Paque density-gradient centrifugation was used to isolate PBMCs, with at least 7 million obtained per sample. Trizol reagent was used to extract total RNA from PBMCs, with at least 5 micrograms per sample. Naive CD45RAhigh/CD27high T cell percentages were measured by flow cytometry on a PBMC aliquot from every donor. CDR1 SQVTM and CDR2 ANQGSEA are derived from the germline V gene. Taken from cysteine to phenylalanine, the CDR3 has 14 residues. The only DNA kept is the CDR3, 42 bases in frame from the first base.

The sample comprised blood. The sequence links TRBV29-1 to TRBJ2-1; the D gene assignment is ambiguous. The better agreement between TRBJ2-5 and the DNA end casts doubt on the J call. This receptor was taken from a man in his sixties or seventies in good health. The DNA is as follows: TGCAGCTTCCGCTATGGAACAAAACAAGAGATCCAGTACTTC. Its protein is CSFRYGTKQEIQYF.